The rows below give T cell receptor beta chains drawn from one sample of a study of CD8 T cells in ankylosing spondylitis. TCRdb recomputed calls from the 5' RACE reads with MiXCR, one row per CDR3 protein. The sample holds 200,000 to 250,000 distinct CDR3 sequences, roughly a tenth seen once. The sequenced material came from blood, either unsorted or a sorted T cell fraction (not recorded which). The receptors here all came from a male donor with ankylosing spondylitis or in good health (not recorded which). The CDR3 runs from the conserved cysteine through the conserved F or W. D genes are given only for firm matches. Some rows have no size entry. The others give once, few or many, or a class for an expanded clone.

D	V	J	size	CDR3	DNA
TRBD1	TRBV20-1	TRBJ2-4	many	CSASPFAGTGGLGGNIQYF	TGCAGTGCTAGCCCATTCGCTGGGACAGGGGGCTTAGGCGGAAACATTCAGTACTTC
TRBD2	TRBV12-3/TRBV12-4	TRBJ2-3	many	CASRKTSGETDTQYF	TGTGCCAGCAGAAAGACTAGCGGAGAAACAGATACGCAGTATTTT
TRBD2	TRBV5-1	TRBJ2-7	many	CASGLAGANSYEQYF	TGCGCCAGCGGACTAGCGGGGGCCAATTCCTACGAGCAGTACTTC
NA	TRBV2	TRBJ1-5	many	CASSQGRSNQPQHF	TGTGCCAGCAGTCAGGGGCGGAGCAATCAGCCCCAGCATTTT
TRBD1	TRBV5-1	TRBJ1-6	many	CASSPPPTGENSPLHF	TGCGCCAGCAGCCCCCCACCAACAGGGGAGAATTCACCCCTCCACTTT
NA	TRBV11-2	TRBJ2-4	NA	CASSLPAIQYF	TGTGCCAGCAGCTTGCCAGCTATTCAGTACTTC
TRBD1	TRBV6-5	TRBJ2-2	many	CASSYPTGQENTGELFF	TGTGCCAGCAGTTACCCGACAGGGCAGGAGAACACCGGGGAGCTGTTTTTT
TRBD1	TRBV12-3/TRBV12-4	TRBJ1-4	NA	CASSLRQGGEKLFF	TGTGCCAGCAGTTTGAGACAGGGGGGCGAAAAACTGTTTTTT
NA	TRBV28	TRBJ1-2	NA	CASSPSGIGGYTF	TGTGCCAGCAGTCCCTCCGGAATTGGTGGCTACACCTTC
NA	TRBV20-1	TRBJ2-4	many	CSAQGAGLQYF	TGCAGTGCTCAAGGGGCAGGGCTTCAGTACTTC
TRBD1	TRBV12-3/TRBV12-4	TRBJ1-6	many	CASSSKGARSSPLHF	TGTGCCAGCAGTTCCAAGGGGGCGCGAAGTTCACCCCTCCACTTT
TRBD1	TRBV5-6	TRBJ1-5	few	CASSLDRGDQPQHF	TGTGCCAGCAGCTTGGACAGGGGAGATCAGCCCCAGCATTTT
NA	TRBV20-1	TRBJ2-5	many	CSAPEGETQYF	TGCAGTGCTCCGGAGGGGGAGACCCAGTACTTC
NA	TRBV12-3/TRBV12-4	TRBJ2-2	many	CASSLDGGSTGELFF	TGTGCCAGCAGTTTAGACGGGGGTTCCACCGGGGAGCTGTTTTTT
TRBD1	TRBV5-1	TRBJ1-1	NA	CASSGTGKNTEAFF	TGCGCCAGCAGCGGGACAGGGAAGAACACTGAAGCTTTCTTT
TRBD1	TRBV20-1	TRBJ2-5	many	CSARSLRSGGGETQYF	TGCAGTGCTAGATCTCTCCGGTCAGGGGGCGGAGAGACCCAGTACTTC
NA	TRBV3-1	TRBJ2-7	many	CASSQEGTGSYEQYF	TGTGCCAGCAGCCAAGAAGGGACGGGTTCCTACGAGCAGTACTTC
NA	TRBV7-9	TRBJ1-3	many	CASSLYGGGGNTIYF	TGTGCCAGCAGCTTATACGGGGGAGGTGGAAACACCATATATTTT
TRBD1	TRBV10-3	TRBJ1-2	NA	CAISDTGGLSYGYTF	TGTGCCATCAGTGATACAGGGGGCTTGTCCTATGGCTACACCTTC
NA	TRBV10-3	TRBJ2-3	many	CAISESWTRTDSDTDTQYF	TGTGCCATCAGTGAGAGTTGGACCCGGACGGACAGTGACACAGATACGCAGTATTTT
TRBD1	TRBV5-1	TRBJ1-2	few	CASSTGEIYGYTF	TGCGCCAGTAGTACAGGGGAGATCTATGGCTACACCTTC
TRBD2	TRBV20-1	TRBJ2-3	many	CSARVASGFGDTDTQYF	TGCAGTGCTAGAGTCGCTAGCGGGTTTGGTGACACAGATACGCAGTATTTT
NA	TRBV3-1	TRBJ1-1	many	CASSQGSVTEAFF	TGTGCCAGCAGCCAGGGGTCGGTCACTGAAGCTTTCTTT
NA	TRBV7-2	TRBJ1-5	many	CASSLVSGADQPQHF	TGTGCCAGCAGCTTAGTATCCGGGGCCGATCAGCCCCAGCATTTT
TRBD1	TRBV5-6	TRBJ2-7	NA	CASRRTGYEQYF	TGTGCCAGCAGACGGACAGGGTACGAGCAGTACTTC
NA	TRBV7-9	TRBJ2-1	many	CASSLEYPGGDEQFF	TGTGCCAGCAGCTTAGAGTATCCAGGCGGGGATGAGCAGTTCTTC
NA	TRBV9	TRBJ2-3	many	CASSAALGARNTQYF	TGTGCCAGCAGCGCCGCTTTAGGGGCTAGAAATACGCAGTATTTT
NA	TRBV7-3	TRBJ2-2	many	CASSFRATNTGELFF	TGTGCCAGCAGTTTTAGGGCCACGAACACCGGGGAGCTGTTTTTT
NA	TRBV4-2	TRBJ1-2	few	CASSPSGSGYTF	TGTGCCAGCAGCCCCTCTGGAAGCGGCTACACCTTC
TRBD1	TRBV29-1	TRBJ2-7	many	CSVTDRAQTYEQYF	TGCAGCGTTACTGACAGGGCCCAGACCTACGAGCAGTACTTC
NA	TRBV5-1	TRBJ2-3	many	CASSLYQDTQYF	TGCGCCAGCAGCCTTTATCAAGATACGCAGTATTTT
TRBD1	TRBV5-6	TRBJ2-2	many	CASSSTGAGTGELFF	TGTGCCAGCAGCTCCACAGGGGCTGGGACCGGGGAGCTGTTTTTT
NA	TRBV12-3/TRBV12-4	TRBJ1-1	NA	CASTPSAAEAFF	TGTGCCAGCACCCCCTCGGCAGCTGAAGCTTTCTTT
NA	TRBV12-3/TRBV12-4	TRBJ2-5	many	CASKAAQGWSETQYF	TGTGCCAGCAAGGCGGCACAGGGATGGTCAGAGACCCAGTACTTC
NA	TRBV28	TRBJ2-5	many	CASSPVNQETQYF	TGTGCCAGCAGCCCCGTGAACCAAGAGACCCAGTACTTC